The T cell receptor (beta chain) described here comes from a study of T cell changes during pregnancy in multiple sclerosis. Trimming stripped 6 bases from V and 2 bases from J, with 9 bases between. The CDR3 is 13 amino acids. CDR1 and CDR2 (germline): MNHNS, SASEGT. Profiling relied on immunoSEQ multiplex PCR, and the TCRdb table lists in-frame clones only, not all of them. The sample carries around 100,000 clones, about 91% recorded once. The source of this sequence is a female donor with multiple sclerosis, enrolled in a pregnancy study. The specimen comprised peripheral blood, sampled in the second trimester of pregnancy. This chain uses TRBV6-1 with TRBJ2-3; TRBD2 is a possible D gene (6 bases). The CDR3 DNA sequence: TGTGCCAGCAGGAGGGACTTCACAGATACGCAGTATTTT. This translates into CASRRDFTDTQYF.